These 12 T cell receptor beta chains were all obtained from the same sample, sequenced in a study of type 1 regulatory T cells. Their recognized antigens are unknown. TCRdb used MiXCR to reprocess the reads, holding one entry per CDR3 protein. The sample records 60,000 to 70,000 distinct CDR3 sequences, almost 50% being singletons. Sequenced sample: cultured non-Tr1 T cells, either the whole culture or a sorted T cell fraction (not recorded which). The source is a human donor in good health.

J is TRBJ1-1 and V is TRBV18; no definite D call. The CDR3 runs 13 residues. Germline CDR1 KGHSH, CDR2 LQKENI. Trimming took off 6 bases at V and 0 bases at J, with 8 bases between the two ends. CDR3 nucleotide sequence: TGTGCCAGCTCTGGGGATTTGAACACTGAAGCTTTCTTT. Residues: CASSGDLNTEAFF.

This chain joins TRBV29-1 and TRBJ1-2; D not certain. V was clipped by 4 bases and J by 1 base, with 4 bases between them. CDR1 is SQVTM, CDR2 ANQGSEA, per germline. This CDR3 is 11 amino acids long. CDR3 nucleotide sequence: TGCAGCGTTGGGAATAACTATGGCTACACCTTC. Amino acid sequence: CSVGNNYGYTF.

This clonotype has a handful of counts. This chain links TRBV3-1 with TRBJ2-2; D is possibly TRBD2 (6 bases). The CDR3 contains 14 residues. The germline CDR1 and CDR2 sequences are LGHDT and YNNKEL (reference sequence). V was shortened by 2 bases and J by 4 bases, with 8 bases between the two germline ends. The CDR3 here is CASSQLAITGELFF. CDR3 sequence (DNA): TGTGCCAGCAGCCAACTAGCGATCACCGGGGAGCTGTTTTTT.

The CDR3 protein is CSASTSGFTGELFF. The CDR3 bases are TGCAGTGCTAGCACTAGCGGATTCACCGGGGAGCTGTTTTTT. This chain uses TRBV20-1 with TRBJ2-2; 8 nucleotides match TRBD2. In germline, CDR1 is DFQATT, CDR2 SNEGSKA (reference sequence). J was trimmed by 4 bases and V by 3 bases; bases with no gene match: 4. The CDR3 runs 14 residues.

The gene calls are TRBV7-9 and TRBJ1-4; D unresolved. Trimming took 1 base from V and 7 from J, leaving 13 bases between them. The CDR3 is made up of 15 amino acids. The germline gives CDR1 SEHNR, CDR2 FQNEAQ (reference sequence). This chain's CDR3 is CASSLEGSLREKLFF. In DNA, the CDR3 is TGTGCCAGCAGCTTAGAAGGCAGTCTGCGTGAAAAACTGTTTTTT.

The chain carries TRBV5-1 and TRBJ1-3; D perhaps matches TRBD1 (6 bases). The CDR3 is 18 residues long. Germline V gene sequence: CDR1 SGHRS, CDR2 YFSETQ. Trimming shortened V by 4 bases and J by 0 bases, and 20 bases separated the two germline ends. CDR3 sequence reads: CASSGRVPGQDSGNTIYF. As DNA, the CDR3 is TGCGCCAGCAGCGGGCGGGTACCGGGACAAGACTCTGGAAACACCATATATTTT.

The chain employs TRBV5-1 and TRBJ2-7; 9 positions agree with TRBD1. The CDR3 is 16 residues long. Trimming took 6 bases from V and 0 from J; bases not matched to a gene: 10. Looked up from germline, CDR1 is SGHRS and CDR2 is YFSETQ. The CDR3, as DNA: TGCGCCAGCACCGACCACAGGGGGCCCGCCTCCTACGAGCAGTACTTC. Translating it yields CASTDHRGPASYEQYF.

This chain connects TRBV3-1 to TRBJ1-2, with D possibly matching TRBD1 (6 bases). V lost 0 bases to trimming and J lost 5 bases, with 13 bases between them. This CDR3 is 15 amino acids long. Germline V gene sequence: CDR1 LGHDT, CDR2 YNNKEL (reference sequence). CDR3 nucleotide sequence: TGTGCCAGCAGCCAAGATTTGGGGGGGCGATATGGCTACACCTTC. Protein sequence: CASSQDLGGRYGYTF. Drawing the rest from reference TRBV3-1 and TRBJ1-2, the complete variable domain is DTAVSQTPKYLVTQMGNDKSIKCEQNLGHDTMYWYKQDSKKFLKIMFSYNNKELIINETVPNRFSPKSPDKAHLNLHINSLELGDSAVYFCASSQDLGGRYGYTFGSGTRLTVV.

The chain has TRBV7-9 and TRBJ1-2, with D perhaps matching TRBD1 (5 bases). V was shortened by 4 bases and J by 4 bases, with 7 bases between the two germline ends. The CDR3 sequence is 12 residues long. Germline assignment: CDR1 SEHNR and CDR2 FQNEAQ (reference sequence). The CDR3: CASSSRGYGYTF. In DNA, the CDR3 is TGTGCCAGCAGCTCTAGGGGCTATGGCTACACCTTC.

The gene calls are TRBV27 and TRBJ2-5; a possible D gene is TRBD1 (5 bases). With 3 bases removed from V and 3 bases from J, the gap between germline ends came to 14 bases. CDR1 and CDR2 (germline): MNHEY, SMNVEV (reference sequence). The CDR3 consists of 15 residues. DNA for the CDR3: TGTGCCAGCAGTTTCCAGGGCAGAACAAAAGAGACCCAGTACTTC. It codes for CASSFQGRTKETQYF.

V is TRBV5-1 and J is TRBJ2-3; 9 bases are shared with TRBD1. The CDR3 loop spans 17 amino acids. Germline V gene data show CDR1 as SGHRS and CDR2 as YFSETQ. The junction had 13 bases not matched to a gene; V was cut back by 4 bases and J by 4 bases. The CDR3: CASSPRDRARRPDTQYF. The CDR3 region has the DNA TGCGCCAGCAGCCCTAGGGACAGGGCGAGACGCCCAGATACGCAGTATTTT.

The genes are TRBV6-2 or TRBV6-3 and TRBJ1-1, with 12 nucleotides matching TRBD1. Germline V CDR1 and CDR2: MNHEY, SVGEGT. The CDR3 spans 16 residues. V was pared by 4 bases and J by 5 bases, with 8 bases of the junction left unmatched. The CDR3 DNA reads TGTGCCAGCAGTTCCCGGGACAGGGGGCTAGGGACTGAAGCTTTCTTT. Its protein is CASSSRDRGLGTEAFF.